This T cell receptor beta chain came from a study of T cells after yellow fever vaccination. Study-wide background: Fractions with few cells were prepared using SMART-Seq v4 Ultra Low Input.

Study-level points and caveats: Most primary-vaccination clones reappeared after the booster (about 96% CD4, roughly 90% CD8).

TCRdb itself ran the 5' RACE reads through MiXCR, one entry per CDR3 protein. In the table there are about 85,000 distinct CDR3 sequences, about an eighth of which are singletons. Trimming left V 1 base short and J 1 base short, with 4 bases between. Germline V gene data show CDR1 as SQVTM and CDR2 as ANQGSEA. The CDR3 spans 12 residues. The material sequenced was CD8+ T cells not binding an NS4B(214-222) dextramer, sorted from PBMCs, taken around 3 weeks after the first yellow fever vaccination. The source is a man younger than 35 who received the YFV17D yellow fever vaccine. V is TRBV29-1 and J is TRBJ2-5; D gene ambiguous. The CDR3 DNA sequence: TGCAGCGTTGAAGGCAGCCAAGAGACCCAGTACTTC. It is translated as CSVEGSQETQYF.